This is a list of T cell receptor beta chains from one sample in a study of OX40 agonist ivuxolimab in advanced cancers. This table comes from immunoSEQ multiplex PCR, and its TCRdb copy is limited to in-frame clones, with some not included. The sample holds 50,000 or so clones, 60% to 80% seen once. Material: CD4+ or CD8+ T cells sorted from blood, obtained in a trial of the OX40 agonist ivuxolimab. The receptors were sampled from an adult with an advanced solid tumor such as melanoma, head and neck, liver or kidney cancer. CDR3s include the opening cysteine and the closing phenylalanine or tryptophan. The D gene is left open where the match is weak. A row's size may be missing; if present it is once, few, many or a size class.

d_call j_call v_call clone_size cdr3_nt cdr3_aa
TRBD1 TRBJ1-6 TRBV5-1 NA TGCGCCAGCTCGGGACAGGAGAATAATTCACCCCTCCACTTT CASSGQENNSPLHF
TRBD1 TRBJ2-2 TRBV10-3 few TGTGCCATTGGGGGTGGCCCAGTAGGACAGGCGGTACCTACCGGGGAGCTGTTTTTT CAIGGGPVGQAVPTGELFF
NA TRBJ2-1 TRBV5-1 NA TGCGCCAGCAGCTTGAACAGGAGGAATGAGCAGTTCTTC CASSLNRRNEQFF
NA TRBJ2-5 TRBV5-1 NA TGCGCCAGCAGCCTTAGGACAGTAGAAGAAGAGACCCAGTACTTC CASSLRTVEEETQYF
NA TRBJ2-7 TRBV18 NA TGTGCCAGCTCACCAGGGGCCAACTACGAGCAGTACTTC CASSPGANYEQYF
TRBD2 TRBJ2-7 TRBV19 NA TGTGCCAGTAGTGTTAAACTAGCGGGATGGAGCCACGAGCAGTACTTC CASSVKLAGWSHEQYF
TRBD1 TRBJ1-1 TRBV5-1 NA TGCGCCAGCAGCTTGGGGACAGGGTTGGACACTGAAGCTTTCTTT CASSLGTGLDTEAFF
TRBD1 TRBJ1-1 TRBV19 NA TGTGCCAGTAGTAGCGGACAGGGGAACACTGAAGCTTTCTTT CASSSGQGNTEAFF
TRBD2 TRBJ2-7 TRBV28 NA TGTGCCAGCAGTACCTCCGGGACTAGTAGCTACGAGCAGTACTTC CASSTSGTSSYEQYF
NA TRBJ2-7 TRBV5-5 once TGTGCCAGCAGCTTGGGAGCAGGGCTTTCCTACGAGCAGTACTTC CASSLGAGLSYEQYF
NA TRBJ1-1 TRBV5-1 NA TGCGCCAGCAGCCCGGGAGGAGGGAGGAACACTGAAGCTTTCTTT CASSPGGGRNTEAFF
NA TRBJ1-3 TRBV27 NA TGTGCCAGCAGTTTAGGAAGGAGCTCTGGAAACACCATATATTTT CASSLGRSSGNTIYF
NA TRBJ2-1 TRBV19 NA TGTGCCAGTGCCCTTTGGAATGAGCAGTTCTTC CASALWNEQFF
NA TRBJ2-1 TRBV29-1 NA TGCAGCGTTGAAGGTAGTATTAGAAGGAGGTCCTACAATGAGCAGTTCTTC CSVEGSIRRRSYNEQFF
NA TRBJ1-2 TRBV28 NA TGTGCCAGCAGTTTAGCCAACTATGGCTACACCTTC CASSLANYGYTF
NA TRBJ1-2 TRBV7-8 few TGTGCCAGCAGCTTAGGGGGAGGAAACTATGGCTACACCTTC CASSLGGGNYGYTF
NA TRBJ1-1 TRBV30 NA TGTGCCTGGAACGGATGGACTGAAGCTTTCTTT CAWNGWTEAFF
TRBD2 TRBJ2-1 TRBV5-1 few TGCGCCAGCAGCTTGGAAAATGTCCTAGCGGGTTCCGCCGAGCAGTTCTTC CASSLENVLAGSAEQFF
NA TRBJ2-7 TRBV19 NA TGTGCCAGTAGTGCCCTGGGCCTTGGGACCATTTCCGAGCAGTACTTC CASSALGLGTISEQYF
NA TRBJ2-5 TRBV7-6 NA TGTGCCAGCAGCTTAGCGGGGAAGGCGCAAGAGACCCAGTACTTC CASSLAGKAQETQYF
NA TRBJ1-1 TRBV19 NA TGTGCCAGTAGCTTTGGACGGTACACTGAAGCTTTCTTT CASSFGRYTEAFF
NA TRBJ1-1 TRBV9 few TGTGCCAGCAGCGCCCTCGGGTCTGAAGCTTTCTTT CASSALGSEAFF